This T cell receptor (beta chain) was observed in a study of T cells after yellow fever vaccination. About the research overall: Low-cell-number fractions underwent preparation using SMART-Seq v4 Ultra Low Input.

In germline, CDR1 is KGHDR, CDR2 SFDVKD. V lost 3 bases and J lost 6, with 17 bases in between. The length of the CDR3 is 16 residues. This clonotype was seen many times. The antigen is not known. Study-level results: Once the booster was given, most primary-vaccination clones reappeared, at roughly 96% for CD4 and roughly 86% for CD8. From the bulk population, abundant clonotypes could contaminate and appear within FACS-sorted repertoires.

By 5'RACE template switching, TCR cDNA was produced, with a universal primer site and UMIs added in the process. TCRdb analysed the 5' RACE reads with MiXCR anew, one entry per CDR3 protein. The sample records tens of thousands of distinct CDR3 sequences, about 5% being singletons. The sequence derives from a man in his thirties or forties who received the YFV17D yellow fever vaccine. The sequencing used CD8+ T cells sorted from PBMCs, collected 10 days after the yellow fever booster vaccination. This chain connects TRBV24-1 to TRBJ2-1; tentatively, D is TRBD1 or TRBD2 (5 bases each). CDR3 region: CATSDPFRDGGNEQFF. CDR3 sequence (DNA): TGTGCCACCAGTGATCCCTTCCGTGATGGGGGCAATGAGCAGTTCTTC.